This T cell receptor beta chain is drawn from a study of spatial heterogeneity in lung cancer. MiXCR, applied by TCRdb to the 5' RACE reads, yields one record per CDR3 protein. The sample contains more than 9,500 distinct CDR3 sequences, approximately 6.2% of which appear only once. As for time point: sample taken at primary tumor resection. The authors sequenced whole RNA from tumor, nontumor lung or frozen PBMC without sorting. The table lists this clonotype with many counts. This beta chain is a stray read from a library made for alpha chains; its abundance is not meaningful. The CDR3 runs to 14 residues. CDR1 is ENHRY, CDR2 SYGVKD, per germline. Trimming at V came to 6 bases and at J to 1 base, leaving 4 bases not matched to a gene.

The rearrangement uses TRBV10-3 and TRBJ1-1; 8 positions match TRBD1. This receptor was obtained from a male donor with early-stage non-small cell lung cancer. The sequences come from normal lung tissue next to the tumor, collected at surgery. As DNA, the CDR3 is TGTGCCATCAGATCAGACAGGGGGAACACTGAAGCTTTCTTT. Translation: CAIRSDRGNTEAFF.